Sequencing of this T cell receptor beta chain was carried out in a study of shared clonotypes between healthy human individuals. Study observations and caveats: Estimated clonotype richness was generally higher in naive than memory subsets. Roughly 4.6% of naive CD4 clonotypes were common to four donors. Despite large depth, sorted-subset datasets appeared incompletely sequenced.

Generated by immunoSEQ multiplex PCR, the TCRdb table keeps only in-frame clones and is missing some. The sample has 2 million to 2.5 million clones; around 95% are singletons. Healthy and HIV-negative, the adult donors had no recent acute infections or vaccinations. The CDR3 spans 13 residues. Germline loops: CDR1 MGHDK, CDR2 SYGVNS. V dropped 3 bases and J dropped 4; count of bases not matched to a gene: 3. In regard to this clone: Its antigen remains unknown.

This TCR derives from a man between 18 and 29 years old in good health. V gene TRBV25-1 combines with J gene TRBJ2-7, with 7 bases lining up with TRBD1. Sample: naive CD4+ T cells sorted from blood. As for subset: CD45RA+ positively selected. The CDR3 region is CASSEGQRYEQYF. DNA of the CDR3: TGTGCCAGCAGTGAGGGACAGAGGTACGAGCAGTACTTC.